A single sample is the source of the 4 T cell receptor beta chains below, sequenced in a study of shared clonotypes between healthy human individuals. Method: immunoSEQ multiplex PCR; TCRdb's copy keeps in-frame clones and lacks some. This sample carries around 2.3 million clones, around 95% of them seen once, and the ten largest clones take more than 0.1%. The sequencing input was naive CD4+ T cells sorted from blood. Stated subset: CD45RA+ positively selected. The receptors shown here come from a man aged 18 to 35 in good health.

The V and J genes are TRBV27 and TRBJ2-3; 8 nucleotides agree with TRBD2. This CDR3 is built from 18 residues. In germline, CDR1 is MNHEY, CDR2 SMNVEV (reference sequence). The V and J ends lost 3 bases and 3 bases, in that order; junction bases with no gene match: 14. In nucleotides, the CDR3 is TGTGCCAGCAGTTTCATTCGGGGGGGGAGCATAGATACAGATACGCAGTATTTT. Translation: CASSFIRGGSIDTDTQYF.

The CDR3 bases are TGTGCCAGCTCACCACCCAGGGACAGACAGAACACTGAAGCTTTCTTT. Protein sequence: CASSPPRDRQNTEAFF. V usage is TRBV18 and J usage is TRBJ1-1, with 7 bases identical to TRBD1. Trimming took 0 bases from V and 1 from J; bases not matched to a gene: 5. Germline V CDR1 and CDR2: KGHSH, LQKENI. This CDR3 region has 16 residues. The variable domain in full, with the rest retrieved from reference TRBV18 and TRBJ1-1, is NAGVMQNPRHLVRRRGQEARLRCSPMKGHSHVYWYRQLPEEGLKFMVYLQKENIIDESGMPKERFSAEFPKEGPSILRIQQVVRGDSAAYFCASSPPRDRQNTEAFFGQGTRLTVV.

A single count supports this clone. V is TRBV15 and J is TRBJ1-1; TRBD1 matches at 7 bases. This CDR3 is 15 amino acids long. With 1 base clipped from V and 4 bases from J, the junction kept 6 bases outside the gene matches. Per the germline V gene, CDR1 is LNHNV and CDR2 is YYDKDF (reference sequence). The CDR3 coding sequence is TGTGCCACCAGCAGAGTAAAGGGGGCGGGCACTGAAGCTTTCTTT. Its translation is CATSRVKGAGTEAFF. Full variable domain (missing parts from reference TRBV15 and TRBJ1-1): DAMVIQNPRYQVTQFGKPVTLSCSQTLNHNVMYWYQQKSSQAPKLLFHYYDKDFNNEADTPDNFQSRRPNTSFCFLDIRSPGLGDTAMYLCATSRVKGAGTEAFFGQGTRLTVV.

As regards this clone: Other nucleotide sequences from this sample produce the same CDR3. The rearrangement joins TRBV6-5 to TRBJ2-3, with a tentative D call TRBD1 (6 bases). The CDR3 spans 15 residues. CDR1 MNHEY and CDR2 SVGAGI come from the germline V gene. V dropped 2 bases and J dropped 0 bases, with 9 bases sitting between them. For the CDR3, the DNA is TGTGCCAGCAGTTACGGGGGCGGAAGCACAGATACGCAGTATTTT. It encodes CASSYGGGSTDTQYF.